This passage covers 11 T cell receptor beta chains from one sample sequenced in a study of T cells in Graves' hyperthyroidism and ophthalmopathy. What was amplified from RNA transcripts were TCR beta CDR3 regions. The TCR CDR3 was amplified in a first-round RT-PCR using the HTBI primer set. TCRdb independently ran MiXCR on the multiplex PCR reads; one entry per CDR3 protein. The data show about 700,000 distinct CDR3 sequences, nearly 45% seen once. Sequenced input: peripheral blood or thyroid tissue (not recorded which). The receptors derive from an adult man with Graves' disease, either hyperthyroidism or ophthalmopathy (not recorded which).

J is TRBJ1-1 and V is TRBV7-9; 11 bases fit TRBD1. Germline-derived CDR1 and CDR2 are SEHNR and FQNEAQ (reference sequence). The junction had 8 bases not matched to a gene; V was cut back by 1 base and J by 10 bases. This CDR3 has 15 residues. Here the CDR3 reads CASSLVGSGQGAAFF. The CDR3 DNA reads as TGTGCCAGCAGCTTAGTAGGTTCCGGACAGGGGGCAGCTTTCTTT. The full variable domain, rest sourced from reference TRBV7-9 and TRBJ1-1, is DTGVSQNPRHKITKRGQNVTFRCDPISEHNRLYWYRQTLGQGPEFLTYFQNEAQLEKSRLLSDRFSAERPKGSFSTLEIQRTEQGDSAMYLCASSLVGSGQGAAFFGQGTRLTVV.

This clonotype was detected a few times. The chain is built from TRBV6-1 and TRBJ1-1; D gene unclear. V lost 4 bases, J lost 1 base, and 10 bases lay in between. The CDR3 totals 14 residues. Looked up from germline, CDR1 is MNHNS and CDR2 is SASEGT. DNA for the CDR3: TGTGCCAGCAGTGCCGACATTCCGAACACTGAAGCTTTCTTT. This codes for CASSADIPNTEAFF.

Worth noting for this clonotype: A much more abundant neighbour one base away suggests this may be a read error. This rearrangement joins TRBV7-9 to TRBJ2-7, with 9 bases that match TRBD1. CDR3 size: 13 residues. Germline CDR1 is SEHNR and CDR2 is FQNEAQ (reference sequence). CDR3 protein: CTSSLGQGNEQYF. The DNA of the CDR3 is TGTACCAGCAGCCTGGGACAGGGTAACGAGCAGTACTTC.

This sequence joins TRBV19 and TRBJ1-1; TRBD1 might be the D (5 bases). Germline V CDR1 and CDR2: LNHDA, SQIVND (reference sequence). V was pared by 9 bases and J by 4 bases, with 18 bases between. The CDR3 length is 14 residues. The chain's CDR3 is CASSFEGLGTEAFF. As DNA, the CDR3 is TGTGCCAGCAGTTTCGAGGGGTTAGGCACTGAAGCTTTCTTT. Complete variable domain (other parts from reference TRBV19 and TRBJ1-1): DGGITQSPKYLFRKEGQNVTLSCEQNLNHDAMYWYRQDPGQGLRLIYYSQIVNDFQKGDIAEGYSVSREKKESFPLTVTSAQKNPTAFYLCASSFEGLGTEAFFGQGTRLTVV.

This clonotype was seen only once. J is TRBJ1-4 and V is TRBV15, with D unresolved. Per the germline V gene, CDR1 is LNHNV and CDR2 is YYDKDF (reference sequence). The V and J ends lost 1 base and 1 base respectively, with 7 bases between them. The length of the CDR3 is 15 residues. The CDR3 loop reads CATSRGEGTNEKLFF. In DNA, the CDR3 is TGTGCCACCAGCAGAGGGGAGGGAACTAATGAAAAACTGTTTTTT.

The gene calls are TRBV9 and TRBJ1-6; 7 bases fit TRBD1. CDR1 is SGDLS, CDR2 YYNGEE, per germline. Trimming took 3 bases from V and 7 from J; bases not matched to a gene: 10. This CDR3 comprises 16 residues. DNA for the CDR3: TGTGCCAGCAGCGCGAGAGACAGGGAGAAAAATTCACCCCTCCACTTT. Amino acids: CASSARDREKNSPLHF.

The rearrangement links TRBV16 to TRBJ1-1; D call uncertain. CDR1 KGHSY and CDR2 FQNENV come from the germline V gene. Trimming cost V 7 bases and J 7 bases, with 19 bases left between them. The CDR3 sequence is 14 residues long. CDR3 loop: CASTPKRIEDEAFF. CDR3 sequence (DNA): TGTGCCAGCACTCCCAAGCGGATAGAAGATGAAGCTTTCTTT.

This clonotype has at least ten counts. The chain joins TRBV7-2 to TRBJ2-7; D remains ambiguous. V lost 5 bases to trimming and J lost 5 bases, with 10 bases between them. The V gene's germline CDR1 is SGHTA and CDR2 FQGNSA. The CDR3 loop spans 12 amino acids. The CDR3 loop reads CASSPTPDEQYF. CDR3 DNA: TGTGCCAGCAGCCCCACGCCGGACGAGCAGTACTTC.

The CDR3 region has the DNA TGTGCCAGCAGTGCCCCTAGCGGGCTCTCCTACGAGCAGTACTTC. Amino acids: CASSAPSGLSYEQYF. The chain recombines TRBV2 with TRBJ2-7; the match to TRBD2 covers 8 bases. V lost 4 bases and J lost 0; bases outside the gene matches: 5. Germline V gene sequence: CDR1 SNHLY, CDR2 FYNNEI. This CDR3 is built from 15 residues.

As for this clonotype: This may be a read error, as it is one base from a much larger clone. This chain uses TRBV10-3 with TRBJ2-7, with 7 bases aligning to TRBD1. The CDR3 contains 13 residues. CDR1 and CDR2 from the germline V gene are ENHRY and SYGVKD. CDR3 protein: CAVSDYRGYEQYF. CDR3 sequence (DNA): TGTGCCGTCAGTGATTACAGGGGATACGAGCAGTACTTC.

With respect to this clonotype: Possible read error: a much larger clone is one base away. V is TRBV24-1 and J is TRBJ2-5, with 8 positions matching TRBD2. Germline CDR1 KGHDR, CDR2 SFDVKD. V was pared by 2 bases and J by 4 bases, with 2 bases of the junction left unmatched. The CDR3 consists of 14 residues. The CDR3 nucleotides are TGTGCCACCAGTGATTCGCTAGCGGGAGAGACCCAGTACTTC. It specifies CATSDSLAGETQYF.